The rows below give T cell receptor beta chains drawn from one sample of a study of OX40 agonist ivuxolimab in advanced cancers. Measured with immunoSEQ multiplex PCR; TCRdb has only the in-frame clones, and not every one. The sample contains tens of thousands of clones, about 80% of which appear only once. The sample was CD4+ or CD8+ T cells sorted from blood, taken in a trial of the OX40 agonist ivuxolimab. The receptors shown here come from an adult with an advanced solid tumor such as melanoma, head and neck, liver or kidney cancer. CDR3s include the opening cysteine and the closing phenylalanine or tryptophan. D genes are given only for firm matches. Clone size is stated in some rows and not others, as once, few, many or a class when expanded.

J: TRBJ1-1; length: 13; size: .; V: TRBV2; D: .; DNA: TGTGCCAGCCGTCGGACAGAGAACACTGAAGCTTTCTTT; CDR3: CASRRTENTEAFF
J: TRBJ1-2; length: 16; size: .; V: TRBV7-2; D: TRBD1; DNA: TGTGCCAGCAGCCCGCGACAGGGCTTGAACCTTTGGGGCTACACCTTC; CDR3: CASSPRQGLNLWGYTF
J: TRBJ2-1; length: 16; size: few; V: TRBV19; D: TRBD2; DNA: TGTGCCAGTAGGGAGGGGCGGAGCGGGAGGCTAGATGAGCAGTTCTTC; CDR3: CASREGRSGRLDEQFF
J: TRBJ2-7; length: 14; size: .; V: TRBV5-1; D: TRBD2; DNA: TGCGCCAGCAGATGGGGACTAGCATCGTACGAGCAGTACTTC; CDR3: CASRWGLASYEQYF
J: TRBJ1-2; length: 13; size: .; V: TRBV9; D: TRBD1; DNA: TGTGCCAGCAGCGCCGACAGGGGCCATGGCTACACCTTC; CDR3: CASSADRGHGYTF
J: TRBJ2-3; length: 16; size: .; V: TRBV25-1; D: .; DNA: TGTGCCAGCAGTGATGAGGCGGGCTCTAGCACAGATACGCAGTATTTT; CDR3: CASSDEAGSSTDTQYF
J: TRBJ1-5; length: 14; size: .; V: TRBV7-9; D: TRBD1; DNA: TGTGCCAGCAGCCCAGGGGGGGGCCGGCAGCCCCAGCATTTT; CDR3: CASSPGGGRQPQHF
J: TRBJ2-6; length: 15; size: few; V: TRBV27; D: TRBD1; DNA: TGTGCCAGCAGGCCCACAGGGGCTGGGGCCAACGTCCTGACTTTC; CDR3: CASRPTGAGANVLTF
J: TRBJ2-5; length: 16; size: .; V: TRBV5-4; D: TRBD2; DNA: TGTGCCAGCAGCTTAAAAGCGGGGGGGTTGAGGGAGACCCAGTACTTC; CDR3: CASSLKAGGLRETQYF
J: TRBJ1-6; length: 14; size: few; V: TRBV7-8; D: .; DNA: TGTGCCAGCAAGGGGCTATCCTATAATTCACCCCTCCACTTT; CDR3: CASKGLSYNSPLHF
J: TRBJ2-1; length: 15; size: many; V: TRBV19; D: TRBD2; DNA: TGTGCCAGTAGTAAGGGACTAGCGGGGGACAATGAGCAGTTCTTC; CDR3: CASSKGLAGDNEQFF
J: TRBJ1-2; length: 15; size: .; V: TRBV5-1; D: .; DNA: TGCGCCAGCAGCTTGGCCCCGGGAGTTAAGGATGGCTACACCTTC; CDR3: CASSLAPGVKDGYTF
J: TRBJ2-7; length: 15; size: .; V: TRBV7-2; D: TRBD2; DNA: TGTGCCAGCAGCCCTAGGGCGGGAGGTTTCTACGAGCAGTACTTC; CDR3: CASSPRAGGFYEQYF
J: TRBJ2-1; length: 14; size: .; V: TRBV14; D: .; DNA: TGTGCCAGCAGCCAAGAGTTGCTAAACAATGAGCAGTTCTTC; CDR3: CASSQELLNNEQFF
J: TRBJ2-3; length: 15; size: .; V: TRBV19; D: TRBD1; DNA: TGTGCCAGTAGTACACGACAGGGTTGGACAGATACGCAGTATTTT; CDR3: CASSTRQGWTDTQYF
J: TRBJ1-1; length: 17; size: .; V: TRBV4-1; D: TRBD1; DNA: TGCGCCAGCAGCCAAGATCATGCCAAGCGCCACAGGGGAGAAGCTTTCTTT; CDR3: CASSQDHAKRHRGEAFF
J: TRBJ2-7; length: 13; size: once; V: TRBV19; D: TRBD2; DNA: TGTGCCACGGGACTAGGGGCTTCCTACGAGCAGTACTTC; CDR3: CATGLGASYEQYF
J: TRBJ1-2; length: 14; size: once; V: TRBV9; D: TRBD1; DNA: TGTGCCAGCAGCGTAGTACAGGGGGAGGGTGACTACACCTTC; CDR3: CASSVVQGEGDYTF
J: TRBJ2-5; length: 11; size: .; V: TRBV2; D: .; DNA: TGTGCCAGCAGTGATGGGCCGACCCAGTACTTC; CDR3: CASSDGPTQYF
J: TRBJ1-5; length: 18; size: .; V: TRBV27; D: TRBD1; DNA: TGTGCCAGCAGATCACTTCGGGACAGTCCTTATAGCAATCAGCCCCAGCATTTT; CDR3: CASRSLRDSPYSNQPQHF
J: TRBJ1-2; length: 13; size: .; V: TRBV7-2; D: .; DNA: TGTGCCAGCAGCTTAGTGGCCGACAAGCGCTACACCTTC; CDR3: CASSLVADKRYTF
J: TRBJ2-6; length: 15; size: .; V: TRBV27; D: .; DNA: TGTGCCAGCAGTTTGCGCGAGACTGGGGCCAACGTCCTGACTTTC; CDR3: CASSLRETGANVLTF
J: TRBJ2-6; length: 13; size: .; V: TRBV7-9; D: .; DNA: TGTGCCAGCAGCTCCCCTGGGGCCAACGTCCTGACTTTC; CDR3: CASSSPGANVLTF
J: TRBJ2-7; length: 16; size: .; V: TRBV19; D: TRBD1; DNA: TGTGCCAGTAGTATAGAGTCGCTGGGACAGGGGTACGAGCAGTACTTC; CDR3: CASSIESLGQGYEQYF
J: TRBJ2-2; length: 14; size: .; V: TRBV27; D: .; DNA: TGTGCCAGCAGTAGCCTGGGTCAGTCCGGGGAGCTGTTTTTT; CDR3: CASSSLGQSGELFF
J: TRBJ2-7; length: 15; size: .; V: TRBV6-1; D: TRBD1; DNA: TGTGCCACCGGAGACTGGGACAGGGGGCTCTACGAGCAGTACTTC; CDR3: CATGDWDRGLYEQYF
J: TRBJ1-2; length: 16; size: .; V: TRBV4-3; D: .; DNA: TGCGCCAGCAGCCAAGAGAAGGCGGCTTACCTAGGGGGCTACACCTTC; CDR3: CASSQEKAAYLGGYTF
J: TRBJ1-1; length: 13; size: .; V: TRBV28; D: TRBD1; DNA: TGTGCCAGCAGTCCGGGACAGGGGACTGAAGCTTTCTTT; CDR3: CASSPGQGTEAFF
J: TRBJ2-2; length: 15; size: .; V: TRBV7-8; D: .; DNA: TGTGCCAGCAGACCGGGGGCAGGGCGGACCGGGGAGCTGTTTTTT; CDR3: CASRPGAGRTGELFF
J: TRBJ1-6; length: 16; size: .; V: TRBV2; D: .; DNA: TGTGCCAGCAGTGAAATGGTGGCAGCAAATAATTCACCCCTCCACTTT; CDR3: CASSEMVAANNSPLHF
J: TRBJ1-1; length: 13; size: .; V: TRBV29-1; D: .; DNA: TGCAGCGTATCCCCCGGGGGGGTTGGAGAAGCTTTCTTT; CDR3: CSVSPGGVGEAFF
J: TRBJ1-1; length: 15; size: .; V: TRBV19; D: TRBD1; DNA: TGTGCCAGTAGTATAGCCCGGACAGGAGGAACTGAAGCTTTCTTT; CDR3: CASSIARTGGTEAFF
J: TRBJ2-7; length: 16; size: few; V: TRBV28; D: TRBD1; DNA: TGTGCCAGCAGTTCGGAGACAGGGGACCCAACCTACGAGCAGTACTTC; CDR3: CASSSETGDPTYEQYF
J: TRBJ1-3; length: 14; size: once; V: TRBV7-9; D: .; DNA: TGTGCCAGCAGCCTACTCTCCAGGGAAAACACCATATATTTT; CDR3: CASSLLSRENTIYF
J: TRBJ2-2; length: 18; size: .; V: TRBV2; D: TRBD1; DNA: TGTGCCAGCAGCGCAGGGACAGGGGGCGTACTAAGCATAGGGGAGCTGTTTTTT; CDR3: CASSAGTGGVLSIGELFF
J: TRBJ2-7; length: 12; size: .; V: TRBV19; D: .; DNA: TGTGCCAGTTCAGCAGGGTGGTACGAGCAGTACTTC; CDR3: CASSAGWYEQYF
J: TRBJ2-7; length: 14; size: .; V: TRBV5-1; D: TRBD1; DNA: TGCGCCAGCAGCTTGGCTCGGGACAGGGGCGAGCAGTACTTC; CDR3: CASSLARDRGEQYF